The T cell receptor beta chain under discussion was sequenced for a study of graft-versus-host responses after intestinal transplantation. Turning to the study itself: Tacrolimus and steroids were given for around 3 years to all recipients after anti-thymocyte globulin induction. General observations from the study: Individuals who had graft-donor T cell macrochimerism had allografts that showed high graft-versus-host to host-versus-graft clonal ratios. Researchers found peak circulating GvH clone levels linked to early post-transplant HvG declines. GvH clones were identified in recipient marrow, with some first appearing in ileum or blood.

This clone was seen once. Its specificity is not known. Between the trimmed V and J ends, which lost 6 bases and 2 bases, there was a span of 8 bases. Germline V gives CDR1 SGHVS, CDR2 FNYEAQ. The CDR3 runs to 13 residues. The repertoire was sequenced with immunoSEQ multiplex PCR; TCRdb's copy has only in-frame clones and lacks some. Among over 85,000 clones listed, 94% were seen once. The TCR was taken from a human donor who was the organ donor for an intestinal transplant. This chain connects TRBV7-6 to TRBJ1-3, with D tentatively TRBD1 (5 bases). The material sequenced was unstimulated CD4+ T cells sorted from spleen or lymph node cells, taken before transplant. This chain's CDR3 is CASSGATGNTIYF. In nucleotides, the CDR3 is TGTGCCAGCAGTGGGGCTACTGGAAACACCATATATTTT.